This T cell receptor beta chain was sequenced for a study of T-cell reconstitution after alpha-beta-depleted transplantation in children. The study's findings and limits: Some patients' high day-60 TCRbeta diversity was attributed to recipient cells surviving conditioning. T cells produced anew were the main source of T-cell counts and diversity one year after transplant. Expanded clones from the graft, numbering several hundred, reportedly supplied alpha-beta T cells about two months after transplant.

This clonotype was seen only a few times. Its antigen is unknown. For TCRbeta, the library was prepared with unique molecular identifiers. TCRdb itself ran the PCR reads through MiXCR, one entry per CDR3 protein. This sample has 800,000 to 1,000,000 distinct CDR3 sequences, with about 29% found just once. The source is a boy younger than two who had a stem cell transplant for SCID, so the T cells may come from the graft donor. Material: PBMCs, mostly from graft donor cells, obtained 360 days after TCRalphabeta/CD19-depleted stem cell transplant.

Here the CDR3 reads CASSLTDETQYF. The CDR3 DNA is TGCGCCAGCAGCTTGACCGACGAGACCCAGTACTTC. J is TRBJ2-5 and V is TRBV5-1; no definite D call. The CDR3 spans 12 residues. The V gene's germline CDR1 is SGHRS and CDR2 YFSETQ. V shed 1 base and J shed 5 bases, with 6 bases lying between them.